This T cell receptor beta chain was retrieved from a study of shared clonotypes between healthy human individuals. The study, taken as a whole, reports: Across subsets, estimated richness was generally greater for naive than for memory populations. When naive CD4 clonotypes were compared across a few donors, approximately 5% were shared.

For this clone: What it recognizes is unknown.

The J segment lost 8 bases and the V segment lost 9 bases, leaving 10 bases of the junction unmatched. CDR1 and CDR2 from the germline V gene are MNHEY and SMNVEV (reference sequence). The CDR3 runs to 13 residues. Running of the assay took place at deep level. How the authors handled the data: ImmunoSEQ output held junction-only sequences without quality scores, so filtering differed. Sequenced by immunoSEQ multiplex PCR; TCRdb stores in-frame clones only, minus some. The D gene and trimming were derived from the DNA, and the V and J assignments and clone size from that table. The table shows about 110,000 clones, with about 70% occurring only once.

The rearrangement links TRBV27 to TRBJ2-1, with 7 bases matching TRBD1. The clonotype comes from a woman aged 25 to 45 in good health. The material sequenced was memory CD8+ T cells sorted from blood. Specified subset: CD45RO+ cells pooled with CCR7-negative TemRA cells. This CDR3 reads CARPGGRWDEQFF. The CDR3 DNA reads TGTGCCAGGCCAGGGGGTCGGTGGGATGAGCAGTTCTTC.